A single sample is the source of the 6 T cell receptor beta chains below, sequenced in a study of identical twins. TCRdb recomputed calls from the 5' RACE reads with MiXCR, one row per CDR3 protein. The sample lists about 720,000 distinct CDR3 sequences; 8.5% to 9% were seen once. These data were also reused for a study on yellow fever vaccine responses in identical twins.

The material sequenced was PBMCs. These receptors all stem from a woman between 18 and 29 years old in good health.

This clonotype was detected a few times. V usage is TRBV18 and J usage is TRBJ1-2; no definite D call. V lost 3 bases and J lost 1, with 9 bases in between. There are 14 residues in the CDR3. Germline values: CDR1 KGHSH, CDR2 LQKENI. The CDR3 region is CASSPKGVNYGYTF. For the CDR3, the DNA is TGTGCCAGCTCACCGAAGGGAGTTAACTATGGCTACACCTTC.

V usage is TRBV2 and J usage is TRBJ2-7; D is perhaps TRBD1 (6 bases). The CDR3 runs 16 residues. The germline CDR1 and CDR2 sequences are SNHLY and FYNNEI. Trimming stripped 4 bases from V and 5 bases from J, with 21 bases between. The chain's CDR3 is CASSGLGRGPLDEQYF. CDR3 DNA: TGTGCCAGCAGTGGGCTGGGCAGGGGACCTCTCGACGAGCAGTACTTC.

Written as DNA, the CDR3 is TGTGCCAGCAGTTTGCTTACAGGGTTAACCACTGAAGCTTTCTTT. It yields the protein CASSLLTGLTTEAFF. The V call is TRBV28, the J call TRBJ1-1; D is perhaps TRBD1 (6 bases). This CDR3 contains 15 residues. The V and J ends lost 3 bases and 4 bases respectively, with 15 bases between them. Germline V lookup: CDR1 MDHEN, CDR2 SYDVKM.

This clonotype has ten or more counts. The V gene is TRBV12-3 or TRBV12-4, the J gene TRBJ2-5; the match to TRBD1 covers 9 bases. Trimming removed 7 bases from V and 4 bases from J; junction bases left unmatched: 7. The CDR3 consists of 14 residues. CDR3 in DNA: TGTGCCAGCACCCCCAGGGGACAGGGAGAGACCCAGTACTTC. This sequence encodes CASTPRGQGETQYF.

This clonotype has just a few counts. The chain employs TRBV12-3 or TRBV12-4 and TRBJ2-1; 7 nucleotides agree with TRBD1. The V segment lost 5 bases and the J segment 4 bases; nucleotides outside the gene matches: 14. CDR3 size: 17 residues. CDR3 sequence reads: CASSRPTDGTVYNEQFF. CDR3 DNA sequence: TGTGCCAGCAGTCGCCCCACGGACGGGACAGTATACAATGAGCAGTTCTTC.

This chain joins TRBV6-2 or TRBV6-3 and TRBJ2-1; 11 bases line up with TRBD2. CDR1 and CDR2 (germline): MNHEY, SVGEGT. Germline trimming cut 6 bases from V and 1 base from J; bases unmatched to any gene: 2. CDR3 size: 15 residues. CDR3 residues: CASRRLAGSYNEQFF. The CDR3 DNA is TGTGCCAGCAGGCGACTAGCGGGATCCTACAATGAGCAGTTCTTC.